This entry concerns a single T cell receptor (beta chain). What it binds is unknown. The TCR beta cDNA came from 5'RACE template switching with UMIs. TCRdb reanalyzed the 5' RACE reads, giving one entry per CDR3 protein sequence and no DNA. The sample table sets out 300,000 or so distinct CDR3 sequences. These data are taken from a study of T cells expressing NK-cell markers. Whole-study context: Within the sequenced cohort of eight donors, seven exhibited HCMV seropositivity and one was seronegative.

Study outcomes and limitations: A range of about 1.0-8% of CD8+ T cells consisted of dominant NKG2C+ clonotypes in several donors. HCMV specificity was not established for the expanded NKG2C+ T cell clones.

The CDR3 loop spans 15 amino acids. The germline gives CDR1 SGHTA, CDR2 FQGTGA. Sequenced input: blood T cells: a sorted CD56 or NKG2C T cell subset, CD4+ or CD8+ T cells, or bulk PBMC T cells (not recorded which). The TCR originated in a woman between 18 and 69 years old in good health. V usage is TRBV7-3 and J usage is TRBJ2-7; TCRdb selects TRBD1, and the lack of DNA leaves this call unchecked. CDR3 in amino acids: CASSLGGSRSYEQYF.